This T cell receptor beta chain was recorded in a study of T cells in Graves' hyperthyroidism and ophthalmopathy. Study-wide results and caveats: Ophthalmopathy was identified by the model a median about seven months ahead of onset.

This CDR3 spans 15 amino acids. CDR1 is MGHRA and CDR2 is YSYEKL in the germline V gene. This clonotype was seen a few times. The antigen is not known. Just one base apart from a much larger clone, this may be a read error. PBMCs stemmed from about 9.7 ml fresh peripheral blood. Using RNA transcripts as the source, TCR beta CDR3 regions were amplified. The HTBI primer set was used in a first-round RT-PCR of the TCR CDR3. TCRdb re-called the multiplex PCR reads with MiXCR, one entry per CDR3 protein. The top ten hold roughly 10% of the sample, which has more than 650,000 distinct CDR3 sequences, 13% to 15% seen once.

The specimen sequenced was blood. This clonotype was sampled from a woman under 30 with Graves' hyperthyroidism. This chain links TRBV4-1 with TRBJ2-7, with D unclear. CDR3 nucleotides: TGCACCAGCAGCCAAGTCGCCGAAGCATCCTACGAGCAGTACTTC. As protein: CTSSQVAEASYEQYF.